Listed here are 25 T cell receptor beta chains from one sample, sequenced in a study of T cell responses to AZD1222 COVID-19 vaccine. TCRdb keeps only in-frame clones here, not all; method: immunoSEQ multiplex PCR. The table lists about 93,000 clones, roughly nine tenths of them singletons. Material: peripheral blood, obtained on day 0 of MenACWY control vaccination. The receptors were gathered from an adult in good health.

The chain is built from TRBV9 and TRBJ2-1; 10 bases map to TRBD2. Germline values: CDR1 SGDLS, CDR2 YYNGEE. The V and J ends lost 1 base and 5 bases, in that order; junction bases with no gene match: 9. This CDR3 comprises 17 residues. The CDR3 loop reads CASSVSPQRGGNNEQFF. The CDR3 nucleotides are TGTGCCAGCAGCGTATCGCCCCAGCGGGGGGGGAACAATGAGCAGTTCTTC.

The chain employs TRBV15 and TRBJ2-3; 13 bases are a match to TRBD2. The V gene's germline CDR1 is LNHNV and CDR2 YYDKDF (reference sequence). The CDR3 covers 18 residues. With V trimmed by 2 bases and J by 1 base, 6 bases remained unmatched. The CDR3 DNA follows: TGTGCCACCAGCAGACACCGGGGGACTAGCGGGGGCACAGATACGCAGTATTTT. The encoded protein is CATSRHRGTSGGTDTQYF.

The chain combines TRBV7-2 with TRBJ2-3; D is perhaps TRBD2 (5 bases). Deletions cut 1 base from V and 6 bases from J, with 14 bases between. The length of the CDR3 is 15 residues. Germline CDR1 reads SGHTA; CDR2 reads FQGNSA. CDR3 sequence (DNA): TGTGCCAGCAGCTTAGGATCGGCTAGCTTGGATACGCAGTATTTT. Protein product: CASSLGSASLDTQYF.

V and J are TRBV6-5 and TRBJ1-5, with D possibly TRBD1 on 6 matching bases. Germline assignment: CDR1 MNHEY and CDR2 SVGAGI. The CDR3 has 16 residues. V lost 4 bases, J lost 0 bases, and 13 bases lay in between. The CDR3 reads CASSSIGGVSNQPQHF. The CDR3 coding sequence is TGTGCCAGCAGTTCCATAGGGGGGGTTAGCAATCAGCCCCAGCATTTT.

The chain has TRBV27 and TRBJ2-7; tentatively, D is TRBD1 (5 bases). Trimming took 2 bases from V and 4 from J, leaving 9 bases between them. CDR3 length: 13 amino acids. Germline CDR1 reads MNHEY; CDR2 reads SMNVEV (reference sequence). The CDR3 spells CASSLSRQYEQYF. The CDR3, as DNA: TGTGCCAGCAGTTTAAGTCGACAGTACGAGCAGTACTTC.

The rearrangement uses TRBV29-1 and TRBJ1-5; D possibly corresponds to TRBD1 (5 bases). In germline, CDR1 is SQVTM, CDR2 ANQGSEA. Trimming pared 6 bases from V and 2 bases from J, leaving 11 bases between. This CDR3 has 13 residues. CDR3 residues: CSVREVGNQPQHF. The CDR3 bases are TGCAGCGTCAGGGAGGTTGGCAATCAGCCCCAGCATTTT.

The V gene is TRBV15, the J gene TRBJ1-3; D is unclear. CDR1 and CDR2 from the germline V gene are LNHNV and YYDKDF (reference sequence). V was shortened by 9 bases and J by 4 bases, with 16 bases between the two germline ends. There are 14 residues in the CDR3. The CDR3 nucleotides read TGTGCCACGTCGAGTTGGGCAGACGGAAACACCATATATTTT. Protein sequence: CATSSWADGNTIYF.

The V gene is TRBV10-3, the J gene TRBJ2-7; tentatively, D is TRBD2 (6 bases). The CDR3 sequence is 13 residues long. V lost 1 base and J 7 bases, leaving 11 bases between the germline ends. The germline gives CDR1 ENHRY, CDR2 SYGVKD. CDR3 nucleotides: TGTGCCATCAGTGAGTTGGAGGGCGCGGAGCAGTACTTC. This translates into CAISELEGAEQYF.

Points on this clone: This specimen includes other DNA sequences encoding the same CDR3. This chain connects TRBV28 to TRBJ1-1; D gene unclear. The V end was cut by 5 bases, the J end by 1 base, with 11 bases between. The CDR3 has 14 residues. Germline V gene data show CDR1 as MDHEN and CDR2 as SYDVKM. For the CDR3, the DNA is TGTGCCAGCAGTCCGGCGCTCGGGAACACTGAAGCTTTCTTT. This sequence encodes CASSPALGNTEAFF.

The chain joins TRBV27 to TRBJ2-7, with 11 nucleotides matching TRBD2. The ends lost 2 bases at V and 2 bases at J; junction bases unmatched: 2. Looked up from germline, CDR1 is MNHEY and CDR2 is SMNVEV (reference sequence). The CDR3 runs 15 residues. The CDR3 sequence: CASSLPSGGPYEQYF. CDR3 coding DNA: TGTGCCAGCAGTTTACCTAGCGGGGGGCCCTACGAGCAGTACTTC.

The chain uses TRBV5-6 and TRBJ2-2, with no clear D. CDR3 length: 13 residues. CDR1 SGHDT and CDR2 YYEEEE come from the germline V gene. Trimming cost V 0 bases and J 5 bases, with 5 bases left between them. The CDR3 coding sequence is TGTGCCAGCAGCTTGGTGGGAACCGGGGAGCTGTTTTTT. Protein sequence: CASSLVGTGELFF.

The chain is built from TRBV21-1 and TRBJ2-7; the table's D call, TRBD1, has no DNA check behind it. TRBV21-1 is a pseudogene locus. The CDR3 has 15 residues. For the CDR3, the DNA is TGTGCCAGCAGCGAAAAGCAGGACAGGCTCTACGAGCAGTACTTC. This translates into CASSEKQDRLYEQYF.

This chain uses TRBV2 with TRBJ2-1; D perhaps matches TRBD1 (5 bases). The germline V and J ends were trimmed by 6 bases and 12 bases, with 18 bases remaining between them. The CDR3 contains 13 residues. Germline values: CDR1 SNHLY, CDR2 FYNNEI. In DNA, the CDR3 is TGTGCCAGCAGAGTTGTTAACGCAGGGCGGCAGTTCTTC. Amino acid sequence: CASRVVNAGRQFF.

This clone was counted only a few times. The rearrangement links TRBV3-1 (or the pseudogene TRBV3-2) to TRBJ1-3; D ambiguous. Trimming stripped 6 bases from V and 2 bases from J, with 20 bases between. The CDR3 runs to 17 residues. The V gene's germline CDR1 is LGHDT and CDR2 YNNKEL (reference sequence). CDR3: CASRSGRADLTGNTIYF. As DNA, the CDR3 is TGTGCCAGCAGGTCAGGCCGAGCTGACCTTACTGGAAACACCATATATTTT.

This CDR3 reads CASSLRDRKQYF. The CDR3 nucleotides read TGTGCCAGCAGCCTACGGGACAGGAAGCAGTACTTC. The chain joins TRBV7-9 to TRBJ2-7; 8 bases match TRBD1. CDR1 and CDR2 (germline): SEHNR, FQNEAQ (reference sequence). The CDR3 covers 12 residues. The V gene end was trimmed by 5 bases and the J gene end by 8 bases; junction bases not matched to a gene: 5.

The chain combines TRBV21-1 with TRBJ1-1. TRBV21-1 is flagged as a pseudogene. The CDR3 runs to 16 residues. CDR3 coding DNA: TGTGCCAGCAGCAAAGAAACCAGGGGGGGGCACACTGAAGCTTTCTTT. Amino acid sequence: CASSKETRGGHTEAFF.

The chain uses TRBV19 and TRBJ1-5; possibly TRBD1 for D (5 bases). The V end was cut by 6 bases, the J end by 3 bases, with 18 bases between. The CDR3 sequence is 16 residues long. Germline V lookup: CDR1 LNHDA, CDR2 SQIVND (reference sequence). The CDR3 nucleotides are TGTGCCAGTAGGACAACGGGACCGACGAACAATCAGCCCCAGCATTTT. This gives the protein CASRTTGPTNNQPQHF.

The chain joins TRBV11-2 to TRBJ2-5; D is uncertain. The CDR3 length is 12 residues. In germline, CDR1 is SGHAT, CDR2 FQNNGV. The germline V and J ends were trimmed by 2 bases and 2 bases, with 3 bases remaining between them. The CDR3 DNA follows: TGTGCCAGCAGCTTAATGCAAGAGACCCAGTACTTC. It specifies CASSLMQETQYF.

The count of this clone is one. DNA for the CDR3: TGTGCCAGCTCACTGGGACAGGACAATGAGCAGTTCTTC. Protein product: CASSLGQDNEQFF. The gene calls are TRBV18 and TRBJ2-1; 8 bases fit TRBD1. CDR3 length equals 13 residues. CDR1 is KGHSH, CDR2 LQKENI, per germline. With 4 bases clipped from V and 5 bases from J, the junction kept 1 base outside the gene matches. Full variable domain (remainder filled in from reference TRBV18 and TRBJ2-1): NAGVMQNPRHLVRRRGQEARLRCSPMKGHSHVYWYRQLPEEGLKFMVYLQKENIIDESGMPKERFSAEFPKEGPSILRIQQVVRGDSAAYFCASSLGQDNEQFFGPGTRLTVL.

On this clone itself: The junction shows a germline mismatch at one end, possibly a read error. The chain has TRBV12-5 and TRBJ2-7; a possible D gene is TRBD2 (7 bases). The CDR3 runs to 16 residues. Germline CDR1 and CDR2: LGHNT and FRNRAP. The CDR3: CACGFRGVEGGYEQYF. CDR3 bases: TGTGCTTGTGGTTTTCGCGGGGTGGAGGGGGGGTACGAGCAGTACTTC. Combining the CDR3 with reference TRBV12-5 and TRBJ2-7 gives the whole variable domain DARVTQTPRHKVTEMGQEVTMRCQPILGHNTVFWYRQTMMQGLELLAYFRNRAPLDDSGMPKDRFSAEMPDATLATLKIQPSEPRDSAVYFCACGFRGVEGGYEQYFGPGTRLTVT.

This clone has just one count. This chain connects TRBV18 to TRBJ2-7; 7 bases fit TRBD1. Trimming cost V 3 bases and J 1 base; bases outside gene matches: 6. This CDR3 contains 15 residues. Germline V gives CDR1 KGHSH, CDR2 LQKENI. The CDR3 sequence is CASSPTGRGSYEQYF. CDR3 in DNA: TGTGCCAGCTCACCGACCGGCAGGGGGTCCTACGAGCAGTACTTC.

This clone was observed a few times. The gene calls are TRBV6-5 and TRBJ1-1; no clear D gene. This CDR3 region has 11 residues. V gave up 7 bases and J gave up 10 bases, with 13 bases separating them. CDR1 and CDR2 (germline): MNHEY, SVGAGI. The CDR3 coding sequence is TGTGCCAGCACCTACTTCTCAGTAGCTTTCTTT. Protein product: CASTYFSVAFF.

The chain couples TRBV21-1 to TRBJ1-2; the table's D call of TRBD1 was not tested on the DNA. TRBV21-1 is a recognized pseudogene. The CDR3 has 14 amino acids. Written as DNA, the CDR3 is TGTGCCAGCAGCAAACGGGCAGGGAAGGATGGCTACACCTTC. Residues: CASSKRAGKDGYTF.

V is TRBV20-1 and J is TRBJ2-3; 8 bases line up with TRBD1. Germline V gives CDR1 DFQATT, CDR2 SNEGSKA (reference sequence). The trim removed 3 bases at V and 2 bases at J, leaving 7 bases unmatched. This CDR3 region has 15 residues. The CDR3 DNA is TGCAGTGCTAGTCCACAGGGGGGATACACAGATACGCAGTATTTT. It translates to CSASPQGGYTDTQYF.

V and J are TRBV5-1 and TRBJ2-7, with D possibly TRBD1 on 7 matching bases. CDR1 and CDR2 from the germline V gene are SGHRS and YFSETQ. Trimming cost V 4 bases and J 2 bases, with 13 bases left between them. This CDR3 is 14 amino acids long. CDR3 region: CASSPQGGTYEQYF. The CDR3 DNA reads TGCGCCAGCAGCCCTCAGGGGGGAACCTACGAGCAGTACTTC.